This TCR beta chain was captured by sequencing in a study of blood T cell repertoires in COVID-19. In the study overall: The study drew acute and convalescent COVID-19 samples from the United States, Italy and Spain.

Clones were read by immunoSEQ multiplex PCR, and TCRdb kept only the in-frame ones, dropping some. This table has approximately 170,000 clones, 80% to 90% appearing once. The V gene's germline CDR1 is MDHEN and CDR2 SYDVKM. The CDR3 has 12 amino acids. Trimming took 6 bases from V and 1 from J, leaving 6 bases between them. The receptor's source is a human donor in a cohort sampled during active COVID-19. This chain connects TRBV28 to TRBJ1-2; D not certain. Sequenced sample: peripheral blood. The CDR3 region has the DNA TGTGCCAGCAGCCTCCTTAACTATGGCTACACCTTC. This codes for CASSLLNYGYTF.